This T cell receptor (beta chain) is from a study of PD-L1 blockade in urothelial cancer. The CDR3 is 16 amino acids. Stated time point: pretreatment peripheral blood. Libraries were prepared by immunoSEQ multiplex PCR; TCRdb keeps only in-frame clonotypes and omits some of them. The sample includes some 80,000 clones, about 82% of them seen just once. This chain links TRBV21-1 with TRBJ2-7; the DNA was not compared with TRBD2, the D call given in the table. TRBV21-1 is recorded as a pseudogene. The sample here was PBMCs, taken around atezolizumab (anti-PD-L1) treatment. This TCR was recovered from a man in his forties with urothelial cancer. CDR3 sequence: CASSNTRLADSYEQYF. CDR3 DNA: TGTGCCAGCAGCAACACCCGCCTAGCGGACTCCTACGAGCAGTACTTC.